This TCR beta chain was captured by sequencing in a study of blood T cell repertoires in COVID-19 (dated by TCRdb to 2020 to 2021). Describing the broader study: Samples covering the acute and convalescent phases of COVID-19 were provided by collaborators in the United States, Italy and Spain. The repertoires were made available in a free public database intended to serve as a resource for research on the immune response to SARS-CoV-2. Where available, HLA class I and class II types were taken from metadata supplied by the sample provider and were not determined by assay-based typing. The prospective study material was composed of cDNA or gDNA derived from T cells, B-cell-depleted T cells, or PBMCs. Samples were obtained from the ongoing ImmuneRACE study (first 160 participants) and from about 1,300 subjects provided by 6 global collaborators. Sample metadata almost always included a de-identified subject ID, COVID-19 status, age in years and sex. Subjects who had been exposed to COVID-19, were actively infected with it, or had recovered from it provided the deeply sampled blood TCRbeta repertoires that made up the dataset.

As regards this clone: Its antigen is still unknown. Nothing much larger sits one base from this clone, and base qualities are not available.

The paper's findings and limits, for the study overall: The quantity of clinical and demographic metadata differed by source and by participant and was supplied without curation.

TCRbeta CDR3 regions were amplified from genomic DNA by means of the immunoSEQ Assay, a bias-controlled multiplex PCR. In the paper's pipeline: Within the assay, amplification of reference gene primers was used to estimate how many nucleated cells each sample contained. Sequence reads were collapsed and filtered to measure the absolute abundance of every unique TCRbeta CDR3 rearrangement. For each sample, productive Simpson clonality was calculated by taking the square root of Simpson's diversity index across productive rearrangements. Imported from immuneACCESS, the table was reduced by TCRdb to in-frame sequences with V and J called. These copies leave out some clones; in studies compared against another copy, an unresolved V gene accounts for under half, and the cause of the remainder is not known. V and J calls and clone size are those listed in that table; D and trimming were worked out from the DNA. For this sample the table gives about 200,000 clones, of which about 84% were detected only once. The biggest ten clones account for 5.6% of the sample.

In the prospective study, participants were about 18 to 95 years old, resided in 24 geographic areas of the United States, and were enrolled through a virtual design. In the prospective study, cohorts were assigned on the basis of participant-reported clinical history obtained from a screening survey and a study questionnaire. In the prospective study, whole blood, serum and a nasopharyngeal or oropharyngeal swab were collected from each participant by mobile phlebotomists. Over a roughly 2-month period, participants in the prospective study had the option of providing additional blood draws and questionnaires. Before DNA extraction, blood samples from the prospective study were shipped at room temperature or frozen. CDR1 and CDR2, per the germline V gene, are MGHRA and YSYEKL. Cut back by 4 bases and 1 base, the V and J ends lie 20 bases apart. The CDR3 contains 18 residues, cysteine and phenylalanine counted. This entry keeps only the CDR3 DNA: 54 bases, framed from base 1.

Sample: PBMCs or T cells enriched from blood (not recorded which). This receptor was taken from a man between 35 and 55 years old with acute COVID-19. The rearranged chain carries TRBV4-1 and TRBJ1-3; the D gene lacks a confident call. The CDR3 protein is CASSLPNRGGISGNTIYF. Read as DNA, the sequence is TGCGCCAGCAGCCTCCCGAACCGGGGAGGCATATCTGGAAACACCATATATTTT.